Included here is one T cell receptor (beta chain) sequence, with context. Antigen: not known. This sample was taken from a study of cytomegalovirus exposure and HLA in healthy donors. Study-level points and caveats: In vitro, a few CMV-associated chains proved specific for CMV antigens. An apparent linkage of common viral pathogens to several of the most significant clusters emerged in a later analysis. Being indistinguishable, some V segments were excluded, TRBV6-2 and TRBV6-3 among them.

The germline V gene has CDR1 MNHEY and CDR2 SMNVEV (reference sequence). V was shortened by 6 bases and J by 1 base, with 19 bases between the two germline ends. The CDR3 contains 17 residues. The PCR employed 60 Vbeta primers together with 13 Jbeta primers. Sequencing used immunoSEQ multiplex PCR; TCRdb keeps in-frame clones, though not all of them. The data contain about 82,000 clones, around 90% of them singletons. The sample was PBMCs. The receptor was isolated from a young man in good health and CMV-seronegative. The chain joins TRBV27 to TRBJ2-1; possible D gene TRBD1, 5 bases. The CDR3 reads CASRYSQGKGSYNEQFF. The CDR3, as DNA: TGTGCCAGCAGATATTCGCAGGGTAAGGGATCCTACAATGAGCAGTTCTTC.